The 18 T cell receptor beta chains listed next were all sequenced from one sample in a study of T cell changes during pregnancy in multiple sclerosis. Only in-frame clones appear in the TCRdb table, and some are missing; sequencing was by immunoSEQ multiplex PCR. The sample consists of more than 45,000 clones, 92% of them appearing once. The sample was CD4+ T cells from peripheral blood mononuclear cells, taken after pregnancy. The source is a female donor with multiple sclerosis, enrolled in a pregnancy study.

V and J are TRBV19 and TRBJ1-2; 10 nucleotides align to TRBD1. The V and J ends lost 10 bases and 0 bases, in that order; junction bases with no gene match: 8. This CDR3 has 15 residues. The germline CDR1 and CDR2 sequences are LNHDA and SQIVND (reference sequence). The DNA of the CDR3 is TGTGCCACCTCTCGGACAGGGGGGTCTAACTATGGCTACACCTTC. This translates into CATSRTGGSNYGYTF. The full variable domain, its missing parts supplied by reference TRBV19 and TRBJ1-2, is DGGITQSPKYLFRKEGQNVTLSCEQNLNHDAMYWYRQDPGQGLRLIYYSQIVNDFQKGDIAEGYSVSREKKESFPLTVTSAQKNPTAFYLCATSRTGGSNYGYTFGSGTRLTVV.

The J gene is TRBJ1-2, the V gene TRBV7-2; 10 bases agree with TRBD1. The germline CDR1 and CDR2 sequences are SGHTA and FQGNSA. This CDR3 has 14 amino acids. The J segment lost 8 bases and the V segment lost 3 bases, leaving 6 bases of the junction unmatched. CDR3 region: CASSLGQGSRGYTF. In nucleotides, the CDR3 is TGTGCCAGCAGCTTGGGACAGGGGTCTCGGGGCTACACCTTC.

The rearrangement links TRBV7-2 to TRBJ1-6; TRBD1 agrees at 9 bases. V shed 3 bases and J 13 bases; nucleotides not matched to a gene: 10. There are 15 residues in the CDR3. Germline V CDR1 and CDR2: SGHTA, FQGNSA. The CDR3 DNA sequence: TGTGCCAGCAGCTTGGGACAGGGATTAATTCTCCCCCTCCACTTT. It specifies CASSLGQGLILPLHF.

The chain couples TRBV5-1 to TRBJ1-6; 7 bases match TRBD1. CDR1 is SGHRS, CDR2 YFSETQ, per germline. V lost 0 bases to trimming and J lost 5 bases; unmatched junction nucleotides: 5. CDR3 length: 16 amino acids. CDR3 in amino acids: CASSLVPGTDNSPLHF. CDR3 nucleotides: TGCGCCAGCAGCTTGGTGCCCGGGACAGATAATTCACCCCTCCACTTT.

This chain uses TRBV11-3 with TRBJ2-7; the match to TRBD1 covers 8 bases. This CDR3 has 14 amino acids. Germline CDR1 reads SGHNT; CDR2 reads YENEEA. V shed 5 bases and J 6 bases; nucleotides not matched to a gene: 9. The CDR3 protein is CASSPTSTGGEQYF. CDR3 nucleotide sequence: TGTGCCAGCAGCCCGACCTCTACAGGGGGCGAGCAGTACTTC.

This clone was observed a single time. This chain links TRBV7-2 with TRBJ2-7; TRBD1 matches 8 bases. The CDR3 contains 17 residues. Per germline, CDR1 SGHTA and CDR2 FQGNSA. The V gene end was trimmed by 4 bases and the J gene end by 1 base; junction bases not matched to a gene: 12. The CDR3 loop reads CASSSRTGSGPSYEQYF. CDR3 nucleotide sequence: TGTGCCAGCAGCTCCCGGACAGGGAGCGGTCCTTCCTACGAGCAGTACTTC.

Note on this clone: A junction end diverges from the germline sequence, so it may reflect a read error. The chain recombines TRBV15 with TRBJ2-7; 9 positions agree with TRBD1. Per the germline V gene, CDR1 is LNHNV and CDR2 is YYDKDF (reference sequence). CDR3 length: 15 residues. CDR3 sequence reads: CATGRAGTGSYEQYF. CDR3 in DNA: TGTGCCACCGGCAGGGCCGGGACAGGGAGCTACGAGCAGTACTTC.

This clone was seen only once. The chain couples TRBV9 to TRBJ1-3, with D possibly matching TRBD1 (6 bases). This CDR3 region has 14 residues. The V end was cut by 5 bases, the J end by 0 bases, with 9 bases between. The germline CDR1 and CDR2 sequences are SGDLS and YYNGEE. The CDR3 reads CASRQGSSGNTIYF. The CDR3 DNA follows: TGTGCCAGCAGGCAGGGGAGCTCTGGAAACACCATATATTTT.

This chain uses TRBV7-9 with TRBJ1-1, with a tentative D call TRBD1 (5 bases). Germline V gene sequence: CDR1 SEHNR, CDR2 FQNEAQ (reference sequence). Trimming removed 1 base at V and 4 bases at J, with 16 bases between. The CDR3 has 16 amino acids. For the CDR3, the DNA is TGTGCCAGCAGCTTAGACTGGGGCAGAGTAACCACTGAAGCTTTCTTT. It yields the protein CASSLDWGRVTTEAFF.

The chain has TRBV7-2 and TRBJ1-2; a weak D match, TRBD1 (5 bases). CDR3 length: 15 amino acids. Germline V gives CDR1 SGHTA, CDR2 FQGNSA. V dropped 5 bases and J dropped 8 bases, with 21 bases sitting between them. CDR3 sequence (DNA): TGTGCCAGCAGCCCCCACAGGTCAGAAAAGGGCGGCTACACCTTC. This gives the protein CASSPHRSEKGGYTF.

V is TRBV18 and J is TRBJ2-1; D is undetermined. There are 12 residues in the CDR3. The ends were cut back, 5 bases at V and 5 bases at J, with 7 bases in the middle. Germline V gene data show CDR1 as KGHSH and CDR2 as LQKENI. The CDR3 DNA follows: TGTGCCAGCTCAATGTCTAACAATGAGCAGTTCTTC. This translates into CASSMSNNEQFF.

The DNA for the CDR3 is TGTGCCAGCAGTTACGTAGGGGGAAGTGCGACAGATACGCAGTATTTT. Protein product: CASSYVGGSATDTQYF. This chain links TRBV6-6 with TRBJ2-3; the D gene is possibly TRBD1 (6 bases). The CDR3 sequence is 16 residues long. From germline, CDR1 is MNHNY and CDR2 SVGAGI (reference sequence). Trimming took off 2 bases at V and 3 bases at J, with 15 bases between the two ends.

This chain joins TRBV5-1 and TRBJ1-3, with 7 bases identical to TRBD1. With 4 bases clipped from V and 2 bases from J, the junction kept 6 bases outside the gene matches. The CDR3 length is 15 residues. Germline values: CDR1 SGHRS, CDR2 YFSETQ. CDR3 nucleotides: TGCGCCAGCAGCCCACGACAGGGTACTGGAAACACCATATATTTT. It codes for CASSPRQGTGNTIYF.

This clone is a singleton in its sample. The chain employs TRBV4-3 and TRBJ1-1; no clear D gene. The CDR3 is made up of 15 amino acids. Germline assignment: CDR1 LGHNA and CDR2 YSLEER. The V and J ends lost 1 base and 5 bases respectively, with 14 bases between them. The CDR3 spells CASSQGVSTGTEAFF. The CDR3 region has the DNA TGCGCCAGCAGCCAAGGAGTCTCAACGGGGACTGAAGCTTTCTTT.

The chain couples TRBV6-6 to TRBJ2-7; 13 bases are a match to TRBD2. The J segment lost 4 bases and the V segment lost 0 bases, leaving 3 bases of the junction unmatched. CDR1 and CDR2 from the germline V gene are MNHNY and SVGAGI (reference sequence). This CDR3 has 16 residues. CDR3 sequence: CASSYSRTSGGYEQYF. The CDR3 DNA follows: TGTGCCAGCAGTTACTCAAGGACTAGCGGGGGATACGAGCAGTACTTC.

The genes are TRBV27 and TRBJ1-2; D not certain. Trimming removed 8 bases at V and 8 bases at J, with 18 bases between. The CDR3 spans 13 residues. Germline-derived CDR1 and CDR2 are MNHEY and SMNVEV (reference sequence). Written as DNA, the CDR3 is TGTGCCAGCTCACTAAACGGGGAAGGCGGCTACACCTTC. Encoded protein: CASSLNGEGGYTF.

The chain couples TRBV5-5 to TRBJ1-5; no clear D gene. CDR1 is SGHKS and CDR2 is YYEKEE in the germline V gene (reference sequence). CDR3 length: 18 amino acids. Trimming left V 1 base short and J 3 bases short, with 20 bases between. For the CDR3, the DNA is TGTGCCAGCAGCTTGATTCCCCTAGCCACCCGGTTCAATCAGCCCCAGCATTTT. It translates to CASSLIPLATRFNQPQHF.

This sequence joins TRBV19 and TRBJ1-2; TRBD1 matches at 7 bases. This CDR3 contains 14 residues. The V gene's germline CDR1 is LNHDA and CDR2 SQIVND (reference sequence). The ends lost 3 bases at V and 7 bases at J; junction bases unmatched: 8. As DNA, the CDR3 is TGTGCCAGTAGTATCCGGACAGGCTTCACTGGCTACACCTTC. Translating gives CASSIRTGFTGYTF.